The entry below gives a single T cell receptor beta chain sequence along with its context. The antigen is unknown. Here immunoSEQ multiplex PCR was the method, and the copy in TCRdb shows in-frame clones only, minus some. This sample has 100,000 to 150,000 clones, with about 89% found just once. This entry comes from a study of cytomegalovirus exposure and HLA in healthy donors. Study-level points and caveats: A later analysis found first-cohort TCR clusters tended to co-occur in the 100 to 150 validation repertoires. Accounts indicate the classifier identified cytomegalovirus status with strong specificity and sensitivity.

Donors were drawn from the approximately 110-subject validation cohort, separate from the approximately 670-subject first cohort. With 3 bases clipped from V and 7 bases from J, the junction kept 11 bases outside the gene matches. This CDR3 spans 15 amino acids. Germline V CDR1 and CDR2: MGHRA, YSYEKL. The V and J genes are TRBV4-1 and TRBJ2-7; 8 positions match TRBD2. The sample taken for sequencing was PBMCs. The sequence was obtained from a woman aged 18-35 years in good health and CMV-seronegative. The CDR3 region has the DNA TGCGCCAGCAGCCATGTCGGGAGGGCCCGTGAAGAGCAGTACTTC. Encoded protein: CASSHVGRAREEQYF.